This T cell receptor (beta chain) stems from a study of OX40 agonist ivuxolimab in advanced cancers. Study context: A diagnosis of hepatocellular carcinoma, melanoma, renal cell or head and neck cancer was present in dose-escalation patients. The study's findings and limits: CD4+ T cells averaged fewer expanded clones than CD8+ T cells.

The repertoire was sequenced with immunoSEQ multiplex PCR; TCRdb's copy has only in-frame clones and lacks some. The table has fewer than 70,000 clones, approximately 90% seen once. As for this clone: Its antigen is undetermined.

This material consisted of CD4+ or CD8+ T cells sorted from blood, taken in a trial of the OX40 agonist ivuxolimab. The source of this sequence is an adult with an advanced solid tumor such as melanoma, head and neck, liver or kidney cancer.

For the CDR3, the DNA is TGTGCCAGCAGCTTGGATGGGACAACCTACGAGCAGTACTTC. This encodes CASSLDGTTYEQYF. The rearrangement joins TRBV5-8 to TRBJ2-7, with D perhaps matching TRBD1 (6 bases). CDR1 is SGHTS and CDR2 is YDEGEE in the germline V gene. The V end lost 0 bases, the J end lost 2 bases, and 9 bases lay between the germline ends. CDR3 size: 14 residues. Together with reference TRBV5-8 and TRBJ2-7, the CDR3 gives the full variable domain: EAGVTQSPTHLIKTRGQQATLRCSPISGHTSVYWYQQALGLGLQFLLWYDEGEERNRGNFPPRFSGRQFPNYSSELNVNALELEDSALYLCASSLDGTTYEQYFGPGTRLTVT.